These 14 T cell receptor beta chains were sequenced from one sample in a study of siplizumab effects on memory and regulatory T cells. TCRdb's copy holds only in-frame clones and misses some; the assay was immunoSEQ multiplex PCR. The sample includes 70,000 to 90,000 clones, approximately 90% of them seen just once. Sequencing used CD4+ T cells sorted from blood. All receptors derive from a human donor in good health.

The chain has TRBV27 and TRBJ1-5; 7 nucleotides match TRBD1. This CDR3 has 14 amino acids. V was pared by 6 bases and J by 3 bases, with 5 bases of the junction left unmatched. Germline CDR1 MNHEY, CDR2 SMNVEV (reference sequence). The CDR3 is CASSRDRVNQPQHF. CDR3 DNA sequence: TGTGCCAGCAGCCGTGACAGGGTCAATCAGCCCCAGCATTTT.

The chain carries TRBV20-1 and TRBJ1-2, with a possible D match to TRBD1 (5 bases). CDR1 and CDR2 from the germline V gene are DFQATT and SNEGSKA (reference sequence). This CDR3 is 11 amino acids long. The CDR3 reads CTGTENYGYTF. The CDR3 DNA is TGCACTGGGACGGAAAACTATGGCTACACCTTC.

The table lists this clone with a few counts. The rearrangement uses TRBV5-1 and TRBJ1-2; D is unclear. CDR3 length: 13 amino acids. CDR1 SGHRS and CDR2 YFSETQ come from the germline V gene. Trimming removed 2 bases at V and 1 base at J, with 6 bases between. The CDR3 region is CASSFNSNYGYTF. CDR3 sequence (DNA): TGCGCCAGCAGCTTCAATAGTAACTATGGCTACACCTTC.

The chain links TRBV4-1 to TRBJ1-4, with a tentative D call TRBD1 (5 bases). V lost 4 bases, J lost 0 bases, and 12 bases lay in between. CDR1 MGHRA and CDR2 YSYEKL come from the germline V gene. The CDR3 is made up of 16 amino acids. CDR3 bases: TGCGCCAGCAGCCGGGGGATGGATCCAACTAATGAAAAACTGTTTTTT. As protein: CASSRGMDPTNEKLFF.

The chain links TRBV7-6 to TRBJ2-5; 11 positions agree with TRBD2. V gave up 5 bases and J gave up 4 bases; unmatched junction bases: 9. The CDR3 consists of 16 residues. Germline V gives CDR1 SGHVS, CDR2 FNYEAQ. CDR3 nucleotide sequence: TGTGCCAGCAGCACACGTAGCGGGAGGGCCGGAGAGACCCAGTACTTC. Translated, it gives CASSTRSGRAGETQYF.

The chain links TRBV29-1 to TRBJ2-1; 11 bases align to TRBD2. Germline-derived CDR1 and CDR2 are SQVTM and ANQGSEA. CDR3 length: 14 amino acids. The trim removed 6 bases at V and 6 bases at J, leaving 7 bases unmatched. The DNA for the CDR3 is TGCAGCGTGGAACCTAGCGGGAGGCCCAATGAGCAGTTCTTC. It is translated as CSVEPSGRPNEQFF.

The rearrangement joins TRBV5-1 to TRBJ2-5, with D tentatively TRBD2 (5 bases). Germline values: CDR1 SGHRS, CDR2 YFSETQ. V lost 2 bases, J lost 1 base, and 6 bases lay in between. The CDR3 sequence is 13 residues long. CDR3 sequence reads: CASSFGVQETQYF. The CDR3 DNA is TGCGCCAGCAGCTTCGGGGTCCAAGAGACCCAGTACTTC.

The V and J genes are TRBV7-9 and TRBJ2-7, with D uncertain. V shed 1 base and J shed 1 base, with 8 bases lying between them. The germline CDR1 and CDR2 sequences are SEHNR and FQNEAQ (reference sequence). The CDR3 totals 14 residues. CDR3 residues: CASSLGRPSYEQYF. In DNA, the CDR3 is TGTGCCAGCAGCTTAGGGCGGCCGTCCTACGAGCAGTACTTC. Supplemented by reference TRBV7-9 and TRBJ2-7, the full variable domain reads DTGVSQNPRHKITKRGQNVTFRCDPISEHNRLYWYRQTLGQGPEFLTYFQNEAQLEKSRLLSDRFSAERPKGSFSTLEIQRTEQGDSAMYLCASSLGRPSYEQYFGPGTRLTVT.

The CDR3 region is CASNPRDRLSLRRETQYF. As DNA, the CDR3 is TGTGCCAGCAACCCTAGGGACCGGCTGTCATTACGAAGGGAGACCCAGTACTTC. V and J are TRBV6-4 and TRBJ2-5, with D perhaps assigned TRBD1 or TRBD2 (5 bases each). Between the trimmed V and J ends, which lost 7 bases and 5 bases, there was a span of 29 bases. The CDR3 covers 18 residues. Germline CDR1 is MRHNA and CDR2 is SNTAGT.

This sequence joins TRBV6-1 and TRBJ2-5; TRBD1 aligns across 9 bases. Looked up from germline, CDR1 is MNHNS and CDR2 is SASEGT. The trim removed 6 bases at V and 7 bases at J, leaving 9 bases unmatched. The CDR3 is made up of 14 amino acids. The DNA for the CDR3 is TGTGCCAGCAGGGCGGACAGGGGCGCGGCGACCCAGTACTTC. This translates into CASRADRGAATQYF.

The J gene is TRBJ2-3, the V gene TRBV13; D is unclear. V gave up 6 bases and J gave up 4 bases, with 14 bases separating them. This CDR3 spans 14 amino acids. Per germline, CDR1 PRHDT and CDR2 FYEKMQ (reference sequence). The CDR3 sequence is CASSQSSSADTQYF. The CDR3 DNA follows: TGTGCCAGCAGTCAGAGCAGCAGCGCAGATACGCAGTATTTT. The variable domain in full, with the rest retrieved from reference TRBV13 and TRBJ2-3, is AAGVIQSPRHLIKEKRETATLKCYPIPRHDTVYWYQQGPGQDPQFLISFYEKMQSDKGSIPDRFSAQQFSDYHSELNMSSLELGDSALYFCASSQSSSADTQYFGPGTRLTVL.

CDR3 amino acids: CASSQEHVSTDTQYF. The DNA of the CDR3 is TGCGCCAGCAGCCAAGAGCACGTAAGCACAGATACGCAGTATTTT. The chain joins TRBV4-1 to TRBJ2-3, with D unresolved. The V gene lost 0 bases and the J gene lost 0 bases, with 7 bases spanning the gap. CDR1 is MGHRA, CDR2 YSYEKL, per germline. This CDR3 comprises 15 residues.

The V call is TRBV10-3, the J call TRBJ1-4, with D possibly matching TRBD1 (5 bases). The germline V gene encodes CDR1 ENHRY and CDR2 SYGVKD. Between the trimmed V and J ends, which lost 3 bases and 4 bases, there was a span of 9 bases. This CDR3 has 14 residues. This chain's CDR3 is CAISDGTDNEKLFF. The CDR3 DNA reads as TGTGCCATCAGTGATGGGACGGATAATGAAAAACTGTTTTTT.

This clone was counted a few times. The chain uses TRBV19 and TRBJ1-5; D is uncertain. The CDR3 extends over 12 amino acids. Germline V gene sequence: CDR1 LNHDA, CDR2 SQIVND (reference sequence). Trimming stripped 3 bases from V and 5 bases from J, with 5 bases between. The chain's CDR3 is CASSIQDQPQHF. Written as DNA, the CDR3 is TGTGCCAGTAGTATTCAGGATCAGCCCCAGCATTTT.